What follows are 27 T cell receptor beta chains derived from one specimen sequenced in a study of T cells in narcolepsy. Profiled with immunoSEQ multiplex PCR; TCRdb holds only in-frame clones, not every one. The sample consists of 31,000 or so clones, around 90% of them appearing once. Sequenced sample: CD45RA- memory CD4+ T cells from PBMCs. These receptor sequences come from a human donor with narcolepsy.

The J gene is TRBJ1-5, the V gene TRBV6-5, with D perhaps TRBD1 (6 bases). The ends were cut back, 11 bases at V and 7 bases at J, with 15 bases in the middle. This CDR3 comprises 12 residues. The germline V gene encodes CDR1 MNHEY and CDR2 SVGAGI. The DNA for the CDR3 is TGTGCCCACGGGCAGGGGTGGCAGCCCCAGCATTTT. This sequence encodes CAHGQGWQPQHF.

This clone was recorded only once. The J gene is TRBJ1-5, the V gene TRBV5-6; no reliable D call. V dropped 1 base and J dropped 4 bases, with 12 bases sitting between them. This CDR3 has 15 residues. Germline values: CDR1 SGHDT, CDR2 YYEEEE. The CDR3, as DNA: TGTGCCAGCAGCTTGCTTCAGGATGTGAATCAGCCCCAGCATTTT. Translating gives CASSLLQDVNQPQHF.

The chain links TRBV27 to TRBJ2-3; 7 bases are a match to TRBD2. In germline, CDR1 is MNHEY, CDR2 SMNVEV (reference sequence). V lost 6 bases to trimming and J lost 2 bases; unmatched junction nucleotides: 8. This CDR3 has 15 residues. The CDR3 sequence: CASRLAGANTDTQYF. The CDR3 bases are TGTGCCAGCAGGCTTGCGGGAGCTAACACAGATACGCAGTATTTT.

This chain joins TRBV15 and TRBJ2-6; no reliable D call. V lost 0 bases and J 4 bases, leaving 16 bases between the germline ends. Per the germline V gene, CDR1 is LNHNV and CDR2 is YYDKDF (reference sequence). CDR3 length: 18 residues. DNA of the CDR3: TGTGCCACCAGCAGAGATAAAGGAGTGGGGTCCGGGGCCAACGTCCTGACTTTC. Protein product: CATSRDKGVGSGANVLTF.

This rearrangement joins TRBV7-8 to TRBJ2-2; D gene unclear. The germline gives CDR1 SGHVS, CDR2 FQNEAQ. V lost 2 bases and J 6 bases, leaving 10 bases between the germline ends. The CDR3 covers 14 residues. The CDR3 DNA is TGTGCCAGCAGCTTAAGACGGTCTGCCGGGGAGCTGTTTTTT. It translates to CASSLRRSAGELFF.

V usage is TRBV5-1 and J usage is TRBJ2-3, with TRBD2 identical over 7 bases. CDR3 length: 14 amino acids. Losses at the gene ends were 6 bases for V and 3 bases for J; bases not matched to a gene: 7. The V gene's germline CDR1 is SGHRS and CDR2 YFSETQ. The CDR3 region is CASTFGGETDTQYF. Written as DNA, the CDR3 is TGCGCCAGCACCTTTGGGGGGGAGACAGATACGCAGTATTTT.

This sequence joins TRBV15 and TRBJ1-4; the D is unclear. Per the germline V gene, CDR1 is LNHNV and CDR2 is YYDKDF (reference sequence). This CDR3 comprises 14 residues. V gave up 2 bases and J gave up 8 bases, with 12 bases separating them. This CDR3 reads CATSRIDPEEKLFF. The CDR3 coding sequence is TGTGCCACCAGCAGAATTGACCCGGAGGAAAAACTGTTTTTT.

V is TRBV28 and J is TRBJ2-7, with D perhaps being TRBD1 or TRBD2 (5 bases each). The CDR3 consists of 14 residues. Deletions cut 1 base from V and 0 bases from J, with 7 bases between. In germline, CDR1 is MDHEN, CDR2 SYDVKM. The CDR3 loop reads CASSLSGSSYEQYF. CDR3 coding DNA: TGTGCCAGCAGTTTATCAGGGAGCTCCTACGAGCAGTACTTC.

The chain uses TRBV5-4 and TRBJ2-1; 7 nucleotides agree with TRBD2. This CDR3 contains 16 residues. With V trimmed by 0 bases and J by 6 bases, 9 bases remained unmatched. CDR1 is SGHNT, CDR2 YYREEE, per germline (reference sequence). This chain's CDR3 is CASSLVGLADRNEQFF. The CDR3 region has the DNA TGTGCCAGCAGCTTGGTAGGGCTAGCGGACCGCAATGAGCAGTTCTTC.

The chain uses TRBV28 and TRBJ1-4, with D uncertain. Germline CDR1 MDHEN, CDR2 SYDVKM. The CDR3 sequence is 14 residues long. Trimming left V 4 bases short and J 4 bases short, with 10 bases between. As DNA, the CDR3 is TGTGCCAGCAGTTCCCCTGTCGTTAATGAAAAACTGTTTTTT. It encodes CASSSPVVNEKLFF.

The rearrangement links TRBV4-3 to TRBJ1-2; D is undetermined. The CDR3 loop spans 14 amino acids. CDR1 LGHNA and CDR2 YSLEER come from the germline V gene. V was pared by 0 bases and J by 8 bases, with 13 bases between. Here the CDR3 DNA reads TGCGCCAGCAGCCAAGATACACTGATTGGGGGCTACACCTTC. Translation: CASSQDTLIGGYTF.

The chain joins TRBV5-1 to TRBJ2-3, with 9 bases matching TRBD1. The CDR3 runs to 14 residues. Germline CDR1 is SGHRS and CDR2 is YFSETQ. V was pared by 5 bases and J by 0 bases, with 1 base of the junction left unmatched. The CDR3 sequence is CASRTGGSTDTQYF. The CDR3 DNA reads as TGCGCCAGCAGGACAGGGGGGAGCACAGATACGCAGTATTTT.

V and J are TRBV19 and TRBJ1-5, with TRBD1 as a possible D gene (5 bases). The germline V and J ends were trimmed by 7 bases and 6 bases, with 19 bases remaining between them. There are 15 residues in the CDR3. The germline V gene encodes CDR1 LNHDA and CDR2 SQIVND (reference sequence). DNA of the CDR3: TGTGCCAGTACTAAGTCTTGGGGGGTCGGTCAGCCCCAGCATTTT. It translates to CASTKSWGVGQPQHF. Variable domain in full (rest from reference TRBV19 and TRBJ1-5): DGGITQSPKYLFRKEGQNVTLSCEQNLNHDAMYWYRQDPGQGLRLIYYSQIVNDFQKGDIAEGYSVSREKKESFPLTVTSAQKNPTAFYLCASTKSWGVGQPQHFGDGTRLSIL.

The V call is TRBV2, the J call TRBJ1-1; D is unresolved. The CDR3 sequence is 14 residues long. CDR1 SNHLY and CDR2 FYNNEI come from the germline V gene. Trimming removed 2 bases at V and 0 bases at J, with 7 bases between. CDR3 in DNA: TGTGCCAGCAGTGAAAAGTCAATGAACACTGAAGCTTTCTTT. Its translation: CASSEKSMNTEAFF. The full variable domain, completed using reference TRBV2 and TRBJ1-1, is EPEVTQTPSHQVTQMGQEVILRCVPISNHLYFYWYRQILGQKVEFLVSFYNNEISEKSEIFDDQFSVERPDGSNFTLKIRSTKLEDSAMYFCASSEKSMNTEAFFGQGTRLTVV.

The CDR3 spells CASSKVVGAASGSSYNEQFF. The CDR3 DNA sequence: TGTGCCAGCAGCAAAGTAGTGGGTGCGGCTAGCGGGAGCTCCTACAATGAGCAGTTCTTC. The V call is TRBV21-1, the J call TRBJ2-1; the listed D gene, TRBD2, was not tested against the DNA. TRBV21-1 is designated a pseudogene. The CDR3 covers 20 residues.

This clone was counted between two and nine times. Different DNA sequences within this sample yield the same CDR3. The DNA for the CDR3 is TGTGCCAGCAGTGTTACGCAGGGAACCGGGGAGCTGTTTTTT. Its protein is CASSVTQGTGELFF. The gene calls are TRBV27 and TRBJ2-2; D possibly corresponds to TRBD1 (5 bases). Per the germline V gene, CDR1 is MNHEY and CDR2 is SMNVEV (reference sequence). The CDR3 is made up of 14 amino acids. V shed 5 bases and J shed 5 bases, with 12 bases lying between them.

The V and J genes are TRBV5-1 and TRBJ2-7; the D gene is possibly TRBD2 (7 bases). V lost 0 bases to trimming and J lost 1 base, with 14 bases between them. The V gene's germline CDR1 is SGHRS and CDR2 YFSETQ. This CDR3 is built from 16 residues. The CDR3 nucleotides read TGCGCCAGCAGCTTGGACGGCGGGGGCCTTTCCTACGAGCAGTACTTC. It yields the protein CASSLDGGGLSYEQYF.

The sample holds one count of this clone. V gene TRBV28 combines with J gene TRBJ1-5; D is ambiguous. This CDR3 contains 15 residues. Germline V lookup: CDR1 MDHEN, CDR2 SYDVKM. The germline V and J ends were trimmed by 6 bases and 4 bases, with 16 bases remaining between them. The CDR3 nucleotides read TGTGCCAGCAGCCTTAGGACCAGATTAAATCAGCCCCAGCATTTT. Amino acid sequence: CASSLRTRLNQPQHF. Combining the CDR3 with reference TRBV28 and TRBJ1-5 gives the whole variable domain DVKVTQSSRYLVKRTGEKVFLECVQDMDHENMFWYRQDPGLGLRLIYFSYDVKMKEKGDIPEGYSVSREKKERFSLILESASTNQTSMYLCASSLRTRLNQPQHFGDGTRLSIL.

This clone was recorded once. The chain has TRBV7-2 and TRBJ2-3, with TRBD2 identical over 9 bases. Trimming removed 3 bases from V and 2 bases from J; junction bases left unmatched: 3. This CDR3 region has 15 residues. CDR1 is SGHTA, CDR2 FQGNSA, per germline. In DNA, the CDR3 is TGTGCCAGCAGCTTGACTAGCGGCCCCACAGATACGCAGTATTTT. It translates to CASSLTSGPTDTQYF.

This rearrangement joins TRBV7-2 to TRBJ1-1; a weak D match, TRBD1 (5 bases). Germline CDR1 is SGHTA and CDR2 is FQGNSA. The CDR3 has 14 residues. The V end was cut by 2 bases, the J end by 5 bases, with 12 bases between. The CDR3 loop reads CASSLNAGKTEAFF. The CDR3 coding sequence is TGTGCCAGCAGCTTAAACGCAGGGAAGACTGAAGCTTTCTTT.

CDR3: CATRGVRGTDTQYF. In DNA, the CDR3 is TGTGCCACCAGGGGAGTCAGGGGGACAGATACGCAGTATTTT. The chain couples TRBV6-1 to TRBJ2-3; TRBD1 matches at 7 bases. Germline CDR1 MNHNS, CDR2 SASEGT. The V segment lost 10 bases and the J segment 3 bases; nucleotides outside the gene matches: 10. The CDR3 has 14 residues.

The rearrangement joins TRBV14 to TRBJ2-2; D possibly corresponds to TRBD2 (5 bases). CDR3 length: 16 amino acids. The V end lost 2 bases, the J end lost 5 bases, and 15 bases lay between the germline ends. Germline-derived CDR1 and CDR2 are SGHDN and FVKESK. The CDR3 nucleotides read TGTGCCAGCAGCCAATTTCTGGGTCGAGGGACCGGGGAGCTGTTTTTT. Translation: CASSQFLGRGTGELFF.

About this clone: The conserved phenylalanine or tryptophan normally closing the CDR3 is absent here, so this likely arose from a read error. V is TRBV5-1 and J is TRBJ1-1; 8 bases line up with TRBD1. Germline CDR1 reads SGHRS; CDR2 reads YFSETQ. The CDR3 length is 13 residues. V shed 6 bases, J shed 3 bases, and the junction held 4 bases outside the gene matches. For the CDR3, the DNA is TGCGCCAGCAAGATACAGGGGGACACTGAAGCTTTCCTT. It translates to CASKIQGDTEAFL.

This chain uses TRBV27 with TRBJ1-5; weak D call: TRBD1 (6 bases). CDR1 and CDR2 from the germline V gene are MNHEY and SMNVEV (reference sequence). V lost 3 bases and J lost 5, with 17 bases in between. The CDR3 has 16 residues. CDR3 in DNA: TGTGCCAGCAGTTTGGAGGGCAGGGGAAGACATCAGCCCCAGCATTTT. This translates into CASSLEGRGRHQPQHF.

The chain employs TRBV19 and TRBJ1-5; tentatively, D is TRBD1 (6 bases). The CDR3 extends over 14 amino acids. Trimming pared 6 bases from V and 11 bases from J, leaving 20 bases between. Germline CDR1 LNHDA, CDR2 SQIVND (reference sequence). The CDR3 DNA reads TGTGCCAGTAGGAGGGGGACCGATTTAGGGACCCAGCATTTT. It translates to CASRRGTDLGTQHF.

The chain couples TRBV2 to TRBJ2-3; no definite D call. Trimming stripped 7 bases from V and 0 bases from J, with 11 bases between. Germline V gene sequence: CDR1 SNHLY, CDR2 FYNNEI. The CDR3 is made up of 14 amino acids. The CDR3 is CASMPEASTDTQYF. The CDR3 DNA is TGTGCCAGCATGCCGGAAGCTAGCACAGATACGCAGTATTTT.

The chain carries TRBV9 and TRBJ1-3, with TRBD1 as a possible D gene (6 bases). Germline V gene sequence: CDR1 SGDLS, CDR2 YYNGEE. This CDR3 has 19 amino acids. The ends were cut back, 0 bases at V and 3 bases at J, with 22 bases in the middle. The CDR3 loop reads CASSVVPVEDSYFGNTIYF. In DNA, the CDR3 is TGTGCCAGCAGCGTAGTCCCCGTGGAGGACAGTTACTTTGGAAACACCATATATTTT.